Below are 27 T cell receptor beta chains sequenced from a single sample in a study of CD8 T cells in Susac syndrome. cDNA came from roughly 0.5 to 1 ug RNA primed by random hexamers. TCRdb reanalysed the immunoSEQ multiplex PCR reads using MiXCR and keeps one entry per CDR3 protein. The table lists some 99,000 distinct CDR3 sequences, about 96% of them singletons. The sequenced material came from CD4+ T cells from PBMCs. Source of these receptors: a human donor in good health.

The chain carries TRBV20-1 and TRBJ2-3, with D possibly matching TRBD2 (5 bases). Trimming stripped 5 bases from V and 5 bases from J, with 11 bases between. This CDR3 comprises 12 residues. Per the germline V gene, CDR1 is DFQATT and CDR2 is SNEGSKA (reference sequence). CDR3 region: CSALDGKDTQYF. CDR3 in DNA: TGCAGTGCTCTAGACGGGAAAGATACGCAGTATTTT.

The chain has TRBV20-1 and TRBJ1-2; a weak D match, TRBD1 (6 bases). Germline assignment: CDR1 DFQATT and CDR2 SNEGSKA (reference sequence). The ends were cut back, 6 bases at V and 8 bases at J, with 16 bases in the middle. The CDR3 spans 12 residues. The CDR3 protein is CSATTGSNGYTF. The CDR3, as DNA: TGCAGTGCAACGACAGGATCCAACGGCTACACCTTC.

V is TRBV9 and J is TRBJ1-1; the D is unclear. Trimming stripped 2 bases from V and 1 base from J, with 9 bases between. The CDR3 consists of 14 residues. Germline-derived CDR1 and CDR2 are SGDLS and YYNGEE. Written as DNA, the CDR3 is TGTGCCAGCAGCGTCGAACCGTGGAACACTGAAGCTTTCTTT. Its protein product is CASSVEPWNTEAFF.

The chain carries TRBV7-2 and TRBJ2-3, with 8 bases identical to TRBD2. The CDR3 runs 15 residues. Germline V gives CDR1 SGHTA, CDR2 FQGNSA. V was pared by 3 bases and J by 0 bases, with 2 bases of the junction left unmatched. This CDR3 reads CASSFAGGSTDTQYF. CDR3 nucleotides: TGTGCCAGCAGCTTCGCGGGGGGAAGCACAGATACGCAGTATTTT.

Turning to this clonotype: Compared with germline, one end of the junction differs, possibly owing to a read error. V usage is TRBV6-6 and J usage is TRBJ2-7; TRBD1 matches at 8 bases. Germline V gene data show CDR1 as MNHNY and CDR2 as SVGAGI (reference sequence). The CDR3 has 14 amino acids. CDR3 protein: CVSSYRTGTEEQYF. The CDR3 nucleotides are TGTGTCAGCAGTTATCGGACAGGGACGGAAGAGCAGTACTTC.

The chain couples TRBV6-1 to TRBJ2-5; TRBD1 matches at 8 bases. The CDR3 totals 14 residues. V shed 7 bases, J shed 5 bases, and the junction held 9 bases outside the gene matches. Germline CDR1 is MNHNS and CDR2 is SASEGT. Here the CDR3 DNA reads TGTGCCAGCATTAGGAACAGGGGGACGGAGACCCAGTACTTC. Encoded protein: CASIRNRGTETQYF.

The chain has TRBV19 and TRBJ1-2; a weak D match, TRBD1 (5 bases). V was pared by 4 bases and J by 4 bases, with 16 bases between. Germline CDR1 and CDR2: LNHDA and SQIVND (reference sequence). CDR3 length: 15 amino acids. CDR3 loop: CASSNPSRTLYGYTF. Written as DNA, the CDR3 is TGTGCCAGTAGTAACCCCTCCCGGACACTCTATGGCTACACCTTC.

The chain couples TRBV9 to TRBJ1-1; no clear D gene. Trimming removed 1 base at V and 1 base at J, with 8 bases between. CDR3 length: 14 residues. Per germline, CDR1 SGDLS and CDR2 YYNGEE. The CDR3 DNA follows: TGTGCCAGCAGCGTAATCGCGGCGAACACTGAAGCTTTCTTT. It yields the protein CASSVIAANTEAFF.

V usage is TRBV4-1 and J usage is TRBJ2-4; the D gene is possibly TRBD1 (5 bases). This CDR3 contains 17 residues. Trimming stripped 4 bases from V and 0 bases from J, with 16 bases between. CDR1 MGHRA and CDR2 YSYEKL come from the germline V gene. This chain's CDR3 is CASSPTQGTLAKNIQYF. The CDR3 DNA is TGCGCCAGCAGCCCTACCCAGGGTACACTAGCCAAAAACATTCAGTACTTC.

The rearrangement joins TRBV2 to TRBJ2-6; 7 bases are a match to TRBD1. V was clipped by 7 bases and J by 4 bases; unmatched bases: 7. The germline gives CDR1 SNHLY, CDR2 FYNNEI. The CDR3 is 15 amino acids. CDR3 loop: CASMLQGSGANVLTF. In DNA, the CDR3 is TGTGCCAGCATGTTACAGGGGTCCGGGGCCAACGTCCTGACTTTC.

The gene calls are TRBV5-4 and TRBJ2-1, with 8 positions matching TRBD2. Germline V gene lookup returns CDR1 SGHNT and CDR2 YYREEE (reference sequence). The CDR3 sequence is 15 residues long. J gave up 4 bases and V 0 bases, and 3 bases lay outside the gene matches. Here the CDR3 reads CASSLDSGTYNEQFF. The CDR3, as DNA: TGTGCCAGCAGCTTGGATAGCGGGACTTACAATGAGCAGTTCTTC.

The rearrangement joins TRBV6-6 to TRBJ2-5; no definite D call. The V end lost 4 bases, the J end lost 1 base, and 10 bases lay between the germline ends. Germline CDR1 and CDR2: MNHNY and SVGAGI (reference sequence). The CDR3 is 14 residues long. CDR3 sequence reads: CASSLTSPQETQYF. The CDR3 DNA reads TGTGCCAGCAGTTTGACCTCTCCCCAAGAGACCCAGTACTTC.

V is TRBV30 and J is TRBJ1-4; 8 bases line up with TRBD1. CDR1 GTSNPN and CDR2 SVGIG come from the germline V gene (reference sequence). J was trimmed by 7 bases and V by 2 bases; bases with no gene match: 12. This CDR3 contains 16 residues. CDR3 loop: CAWSLPQTGAGEKLFF. CDR3 nucleotide sequence: TGTGCCTGGAGTCTTCCGCAGACAGGGGCGGGTGAAAAACTGTTTTTT. Filled out from reference TRBV30 and TRBJ1-4, the complete variable domain reads SQTIHQWPATLVQPVGSPLSLECTVEGTSNPNLYWYRQAAGRGLQLLFYSVGIGQISSEVPQNLSASRPQDRQFILSSKKLLLSDSGFYLCAWSLPQTGAGEKLFFGSGTQLSVL.

J is TRBJ2-1 and V is TRBV2; 8 nucleotides align to TRBD1. From germline, CDR1 is SNHLY and CDR2 FYNNEI. The CDR3 is 15 amino acids. The V gene end was trimmed by 3 bases and the J gene end by 3 bases; junction bases not matched to a gene: 4. CDR3 in DNA: TGTGCCAGCAGTGACGAGACAGGGGTCTACAATGAGCAGTTCTTC. Its translation is CASSDETGVYNEQFF.

This rearrangement joins TRBV29-1 to TRBJ2-7; 12 bases align to TRBD2. This CDR3 region has 16 residues. The junction had 8 bases not matched to a gene; V was cut back by 5 bases and J by 0 bases. In germline, CDR1 is SQVTM, CDR2 ANQGSEA. The CDR3 here is CSVWGLAGGSSYEQYF. The CDR3 DNA follows: TGCAGCGTTTGGGGACTAGCGGGTGGTAGCTCCTACGAGCAGTACTTC.

The chain recombines TRBV7-9 with TRBJ2-1, with 8 bases identical to TRBD2. The CDR3 runs to 14 residues. The V gene's germline CDR1 is SEHNR and CDR2 FQNEAQ (reference sequence). The J segment lost 9 bases and the V segment lost 5 bases, leaving 9 bases of the junction unmatched. In DNA, the CDR3 is TGTGCCAGCAGCCGAACGGGGGGGGCTCTTGAGCAGTTCTTC. Its protein product is CASSRTGGALEQFF.

The V and J genes are TRBV4-3 and TRBJ2-7, with 7 bases aligning to TRBD2. From germline, CDR1 is LGHNA and CDR2 YSLEER. The CDR3 contains 16 residues. With 0 bases clipped from V and 3 bases from J, the junction kept 8 bases outside the gene matches. CDR3 bases: TGCGCCAGCAGCCAAGACACCCGGGACTACGGCTACGAGCAGTACTTC. It codes for CASSQDTRDYGYEQYF.

The rearrangement links TRBV27 to TRBJ1-5; tentative D call: TRBD1 (5 bases). The CDR3 runs 15 residues. The germline gives CDR1 MNHEY, CDR2 SMNVEV (reference sequence). V lost 4 bases to trimming and J lost 3 bases, with 13 bases between them. The CDR3 nucleotides are TGTGCCAGCAGTTACGGAGGGGCAGACAATCAGCCCCAGCATTTT. Translated: CASSYGGADNQPQHF.

This clonotype was observed a handful of times. This chain uses TRBV7-9 with TRBJ1-5, with a weak D call TRBD1 (5 bases). From germline, CDR1 is SEHNR and CDR2 FQNEAQ (reference sequence). V lost 6 bases to trimming and J lost 1 base, with 10 bases between them. This CDR3 region has 14 residues. In nucleotides, the CDR3 is TGTGCCAGCAGTCTGACAGAGAGCAATCAGCCCCAGCATTTT. Translated: CASSLTESNQPQHF.

The CDR3 reads CAWSTDLKETQYF. CDR3 nucleotides: TGTGCCTGGAGTACGGACCTGAAAGAGACCCAGTACTTC. The rearrangement uses TRBV30 and TRBJ2-5; D remains unclear. Germline CDR1 is GTSNPN and CDR2 is SVGIG (reference sequence). The CDR3 totals 13 residues. Between the trimmed V and J ends, which lost 2 bases and 3 bases, there was a span of 10 bases. Full variable domain (rest looked up from reference TRBV30 and TRBJ2-5): SQTIHQWPATLVQPVGSPLSLECTVEGTSNPNLYWYRQAAGRGLQLLFYSVGIGQISSEVPQNLSASRPQDRQFILSSKKLLLSDSGFYLCAWSTDLKETQYFGPGTRLLVL.

The J gene is TRBJ1-2, the V gene TRBV28; 7 bases are shared with TRBD1. Trimming at V came to 9 bases and at J to 6 bases, leaving 7 bases not matched to a gene. Germline lookup yields CDR1 MDHEN and CDR2 SYDVKM. The CDR3 runs to 12 residues. The CDR3 sequence is CASKTGFDGYTF. Written as DNA, the CDR3 is TGTGCCAGTAAGACAGGGTTCGATGGCTACACCTTC.

The chain combines TRBV5-4 with TRBJ2-3, with 7 nucleotides matching TRBD1. J lost 4 bases, V lost 4 bases, and 6 bases had no gene match. This CDR3 has 14 residues. CDR1 and CDR2 from the germline V gene are SGHNT and YYREEE (reference sequence). The DNA of the CDR3 is TGTGCCAGCAGCCTACCACAGGGGTCAGATACGCAGTATTTT. Encoded protein: CASSLPQGSDTQYF.

The chain links TRBV24-1 to TRBJ2-7; possible D gene TRBD2, 6 bases. This CDR3 has 14 residues. Germline V gives CDR1 KGHDR, CDR2 SFDVKD. The V gene lost 7 bases and the J gene lost 4 bases, with 16 bases spanning the gap. The CDR3 DNA is TGTGCCACCAGGGAGGGTACGGTACCATACGAGCAGTACTTC. It specifies CATREGTVPYEQYF.

In this sample, this clonotype turned up once. One end of the junction is discordant with germline, which a read error may explain. V usage is TRBV30 and J usage is TRBJ1-4; D unresolved. Germline V CDR1 and CDR2: GTSNPN, SVGIG (reference sequence). This CDR3 contains 12 residues. CDR3 residues: CAWSLGWEILFF. In DNA, the CDR3 is TGTGCCTGGAGCCTAGGATGGGAAATACTGTTTTTT.

The chain has TRBV3-1 and TRBJ2-1; 14 bases map to TRBD2. The germline CDR1 and CDR2 sequences are LGHDT and YNNKEL (reference sequence). CDR3 length: 17 residues. The trim removed 2 bases at V and 8 bases at J, leaving 8 bases unmatched. The CDR3: CASSQPGLAGVMDEQFF. The DNA of the CDR3 is TGTGCCAGCAGCCAACCGGGACTAGCGGGAGTGATGGATGAGCAGTTCTTC.

The CDR3 sequence: CASSLRTRPETQYF. CDR3 bases: TGTGCCAGCAGCTTAAGAACCCGTCCAGAGACCCAGTACTTC. The chain couples TRBV5-6 to TRBJ2-5; D gene uncertain. Per the germline V gene, CDR1 is SGHDT and CDR2 is YYEEEE. The V and J ends lost 2 bases and 4 bases respectively, with 12 bases between them. The CDR3 runs to 14 residues.

This clonotype was picked up a small number of times. The chain couples TRBV7-2 to TRBJ1-2; 7 bases fit TRBD1. Trimming at V came to 4 bases and at J to 6 bases, leaving 2 bases not matched to a gene. The CDR3 extends over 12 amino acids. The germline V gene has CDR1 SGHTA and CDR2 FQGNSA. CDR3 bases: TGTGCCAGCAGCTACGACAGGGATGGCTACACCTTC. Residues: CASSYDRDGYTF.